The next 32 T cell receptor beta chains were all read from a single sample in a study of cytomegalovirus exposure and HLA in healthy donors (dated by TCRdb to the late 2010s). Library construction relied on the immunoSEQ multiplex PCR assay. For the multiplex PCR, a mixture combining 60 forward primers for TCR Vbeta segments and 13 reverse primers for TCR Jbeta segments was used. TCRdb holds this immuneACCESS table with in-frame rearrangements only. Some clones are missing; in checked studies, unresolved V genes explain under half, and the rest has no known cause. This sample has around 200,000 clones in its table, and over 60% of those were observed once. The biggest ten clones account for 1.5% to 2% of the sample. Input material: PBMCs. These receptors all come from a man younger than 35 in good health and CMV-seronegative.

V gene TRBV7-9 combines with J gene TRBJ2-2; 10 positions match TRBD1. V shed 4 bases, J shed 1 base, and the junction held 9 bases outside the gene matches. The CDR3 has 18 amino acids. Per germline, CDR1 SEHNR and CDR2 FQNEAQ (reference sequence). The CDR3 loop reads CASSSPGQGSRNTGELFF. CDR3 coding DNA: TGTGCCAGCAGCTCACCGGGACAGGGGTCGCGGAACACCGGGGAGCTGTTTTTT.

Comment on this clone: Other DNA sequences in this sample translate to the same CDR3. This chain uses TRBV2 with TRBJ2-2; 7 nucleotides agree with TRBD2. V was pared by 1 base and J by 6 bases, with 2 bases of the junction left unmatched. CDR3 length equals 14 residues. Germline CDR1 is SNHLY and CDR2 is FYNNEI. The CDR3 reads CASSEGLAPGELFF. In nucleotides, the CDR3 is TGTGCCAGCAGTGAAGGACTAGCTCCCGGGGAGCTGTTTTTT.

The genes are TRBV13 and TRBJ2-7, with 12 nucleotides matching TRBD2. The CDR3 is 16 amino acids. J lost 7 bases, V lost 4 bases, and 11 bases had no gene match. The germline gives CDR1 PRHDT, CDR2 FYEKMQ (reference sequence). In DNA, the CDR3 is TGTGCCAGCAGCTCTACCCTAGCGGGAGGGCCGGAGGAGCAGTACTTC. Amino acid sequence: CASSSTLAGGPEEQYF.

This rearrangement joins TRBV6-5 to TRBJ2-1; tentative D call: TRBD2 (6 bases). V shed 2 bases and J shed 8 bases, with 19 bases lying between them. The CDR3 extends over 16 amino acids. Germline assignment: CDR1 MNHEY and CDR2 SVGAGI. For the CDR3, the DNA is TGTGCCAGCAGTTACCCCCCAGCGACTAGTATCGATGAGCAGTTCTTC. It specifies CASSYPPATSIDEQFF.

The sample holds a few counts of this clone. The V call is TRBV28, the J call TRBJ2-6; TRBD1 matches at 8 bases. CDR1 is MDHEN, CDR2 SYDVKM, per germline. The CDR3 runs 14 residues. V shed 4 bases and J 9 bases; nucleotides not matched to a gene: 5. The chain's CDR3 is CASSSDREGNVLTF. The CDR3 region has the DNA TGTGCCAGCAGTTCGGACAGGGAAGGCAACGTCCTGACTTTC. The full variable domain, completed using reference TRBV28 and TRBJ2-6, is DVKVTQSSRYLVKRTGEKVFLECVQDMDHENMFWYRQDPGLGLRLIYFSYDVKMKEKGDIPEGYSVSREKKERFSLILESASTNQTSMYLCASSSDREGNVLTFGAGSRLTVL.

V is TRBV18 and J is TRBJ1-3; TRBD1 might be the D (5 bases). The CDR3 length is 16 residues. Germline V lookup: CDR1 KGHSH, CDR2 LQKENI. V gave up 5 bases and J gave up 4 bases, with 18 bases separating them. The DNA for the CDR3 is TGTGCCAGCTCAGTCGACAGTGGAACTTCAGGAAACACCATATATTTT. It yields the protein CASSVDSGTSGNTIYF.

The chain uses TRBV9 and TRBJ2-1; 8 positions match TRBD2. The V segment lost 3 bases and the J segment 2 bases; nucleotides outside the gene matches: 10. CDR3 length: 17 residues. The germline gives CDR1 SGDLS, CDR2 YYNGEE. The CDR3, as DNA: TGTGCCAGCAGCGCCCTGGAGGCGGGAGGACCCTACAATGAGCAGTTCTTC. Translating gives CASSALEAGGPYNEQFF.

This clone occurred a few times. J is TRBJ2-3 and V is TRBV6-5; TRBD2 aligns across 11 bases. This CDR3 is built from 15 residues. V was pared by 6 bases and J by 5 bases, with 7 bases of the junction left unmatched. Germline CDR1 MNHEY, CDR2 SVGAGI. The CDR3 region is CASSLLAGVKDTQYF. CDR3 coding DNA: TGTGCCAGCAGCCTACTAGCGGGAGTGAAAGATACGCAGTATTTT.

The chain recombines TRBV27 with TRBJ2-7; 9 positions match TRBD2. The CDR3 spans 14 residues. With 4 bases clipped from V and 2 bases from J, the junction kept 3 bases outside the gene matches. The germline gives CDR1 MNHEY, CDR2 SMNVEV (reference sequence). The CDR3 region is CASSYLAGAYEQYF. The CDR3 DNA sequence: TGTGCCAGCAGTTACTTAGCGGGAGCCTACGAGCAGTACTTC.

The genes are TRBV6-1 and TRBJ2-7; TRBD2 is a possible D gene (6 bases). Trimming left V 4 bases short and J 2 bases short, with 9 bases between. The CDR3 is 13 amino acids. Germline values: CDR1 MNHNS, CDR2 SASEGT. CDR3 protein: CASSGGAPYEQYF. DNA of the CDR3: TGTGCCAGCAGTGGCGGGGCACCCTACGAGCAGTACTTC.

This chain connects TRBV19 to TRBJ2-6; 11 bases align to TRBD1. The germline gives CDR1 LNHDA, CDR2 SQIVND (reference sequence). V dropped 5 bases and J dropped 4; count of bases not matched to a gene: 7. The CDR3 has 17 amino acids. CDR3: CASSLGQGATGANVLTF. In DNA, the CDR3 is TGTGCCAGTAGTCTCGGACAGGGGGCGACCGGGGCCAACGTCCTGACTTTC.

This chain's CDR3 is CASSLVLAGAETQYF. In DNA, the CDR3 is TGCGCCAGCAGCTTGGTTCTAGCGGGAGCGGAGACCCAGTACTTC. The chain is built from TRBV5-1 and TRBJ2-5; TRBD2 matches 10 bases. The CDR3 extends over 15 amino acids. In germline, CDR1 is SGHRS, CDR2 YFSETQ. J gave up 5 bases and V 0 bases, and 4 bases lay outside the gene matches.

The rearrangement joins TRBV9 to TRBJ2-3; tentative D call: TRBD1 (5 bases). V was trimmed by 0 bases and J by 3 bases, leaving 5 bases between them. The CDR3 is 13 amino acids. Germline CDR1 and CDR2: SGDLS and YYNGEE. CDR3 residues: CASSVEGTDTQYF. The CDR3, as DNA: TGTGCCAGCAGCGTAGAGGGGACAGATACGCAGTATTTT.

The CDR3 loop reads CASSLWTENTEAFF. The CDR3 DNA sequence: TGTGCCAGCAGCTTATGGACAGAGAACACTGAAGCTTTCTTT. V is TRBV7-2 and J is TRBJ1-1; tentatively, D is TRBD1 (6 bases). The V and J ends lost 2 bases and 1 base respectively, with 8 bases between them. Germline V CDR1 and CDR2: SGHTA, FQGNSA. CDR3 size: 14 residues.

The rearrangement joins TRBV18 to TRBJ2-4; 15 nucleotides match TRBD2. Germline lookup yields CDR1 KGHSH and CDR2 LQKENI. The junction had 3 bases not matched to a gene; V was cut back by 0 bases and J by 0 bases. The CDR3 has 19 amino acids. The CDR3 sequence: CASSPPGLAGGLAKNIQYF. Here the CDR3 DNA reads TGTGCCAGCTCACCACCGGGACTAGCGGGGGGACTAGCCAAAAACATTCAGTACTTC.

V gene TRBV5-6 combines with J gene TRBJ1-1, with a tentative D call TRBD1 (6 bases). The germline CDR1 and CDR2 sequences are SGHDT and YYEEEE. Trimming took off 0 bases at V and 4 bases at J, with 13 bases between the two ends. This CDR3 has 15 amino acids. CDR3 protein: CASSLVQGYFTEAFF. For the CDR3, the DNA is TGTGCCAGCAGCTTGGTCCAGGGGTATTTCACTGAAGCTTTCTTT.

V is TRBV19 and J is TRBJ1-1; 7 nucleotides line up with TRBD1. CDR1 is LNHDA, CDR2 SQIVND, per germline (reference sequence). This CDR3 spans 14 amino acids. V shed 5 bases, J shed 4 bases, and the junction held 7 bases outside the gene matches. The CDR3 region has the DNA TGTGCCAGTAGTTTCACCTCAGGGGGCACTGAAGCTTTCTTT. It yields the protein CASSFTSGGTEAFF. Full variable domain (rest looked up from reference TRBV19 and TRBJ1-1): DGGITQSPKYLFRKEGQNVTLSCEQNLNHDAMYWYRQDPGQGLRLIYYSQIVNDFQKGDIAEGYSVSREKKESFPLTVTSAQKNPTAFYLCASSFTSGGTEAFFGQGTRLTVV.

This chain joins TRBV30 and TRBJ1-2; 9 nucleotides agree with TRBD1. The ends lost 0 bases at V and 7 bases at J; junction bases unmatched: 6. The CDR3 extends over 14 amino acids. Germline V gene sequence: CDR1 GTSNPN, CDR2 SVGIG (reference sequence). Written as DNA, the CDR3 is TGTGCCTGGAGTGTGCCGGGACAGGGAGGTGGCTACACCTTC. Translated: CAWSVPGQGGGYTF.

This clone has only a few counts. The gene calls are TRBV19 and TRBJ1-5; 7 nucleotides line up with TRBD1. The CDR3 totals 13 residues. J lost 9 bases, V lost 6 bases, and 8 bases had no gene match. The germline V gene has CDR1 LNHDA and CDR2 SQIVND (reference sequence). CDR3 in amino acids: CASRMGQQGPQHF. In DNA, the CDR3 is TGTGCCAGTAGGATGGGACAGCAAGGGCCCCAGCATTTT.

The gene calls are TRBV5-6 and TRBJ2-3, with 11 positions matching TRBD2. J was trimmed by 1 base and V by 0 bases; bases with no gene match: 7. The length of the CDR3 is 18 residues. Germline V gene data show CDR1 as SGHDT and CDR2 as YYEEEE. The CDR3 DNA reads TGTGCCAGCAGCTTGGTACTAGCGGGAGCGACGGGCACAGATACGCAGTATTTT. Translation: CASSLVLAGATGTDTQYF.

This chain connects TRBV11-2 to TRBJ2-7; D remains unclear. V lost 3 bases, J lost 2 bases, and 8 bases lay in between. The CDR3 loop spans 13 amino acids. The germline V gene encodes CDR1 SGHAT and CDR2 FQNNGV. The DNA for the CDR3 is TGTGCCAGCAGCTTTGGTCCTACCTACGAGCAGTACTTC. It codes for CASSFGPTYEQYF.

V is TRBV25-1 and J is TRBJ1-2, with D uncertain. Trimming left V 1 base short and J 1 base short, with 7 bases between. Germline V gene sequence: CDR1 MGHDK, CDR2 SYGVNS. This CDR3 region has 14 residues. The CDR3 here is CASSESTDNYGYTF. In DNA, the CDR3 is TGTGCCAGCAGTGAATCAACAGATAACTATGGCTACACCTTC.

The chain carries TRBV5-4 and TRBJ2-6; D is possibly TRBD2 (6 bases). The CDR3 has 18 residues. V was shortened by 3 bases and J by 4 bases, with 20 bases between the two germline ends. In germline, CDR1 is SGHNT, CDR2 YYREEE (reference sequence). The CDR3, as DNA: TGTGCCAGCAGCTCCGGGACTCAAGGCCTGGGGGGGGCCAACGTCCTGACTTTC. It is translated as CASSSGTQGLGGANVLTF.

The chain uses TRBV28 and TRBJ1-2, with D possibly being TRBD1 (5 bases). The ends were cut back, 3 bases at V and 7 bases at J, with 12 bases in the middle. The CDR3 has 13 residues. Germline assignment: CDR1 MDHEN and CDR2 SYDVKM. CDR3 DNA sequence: TGTGCCAGCAGTTTGAATGGGGGACTTGGCTACACCTTC. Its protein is CASSLNGGLGYTF.

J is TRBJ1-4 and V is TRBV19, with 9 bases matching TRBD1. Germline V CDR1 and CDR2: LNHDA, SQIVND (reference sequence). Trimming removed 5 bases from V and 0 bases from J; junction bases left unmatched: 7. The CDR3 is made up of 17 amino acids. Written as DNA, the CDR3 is TGTGCCAGTAGTCCCGGGACAGGGATTGCAACTAATGAAAAACTGTTTTTT. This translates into CASSPGTGIATNEKLFF.

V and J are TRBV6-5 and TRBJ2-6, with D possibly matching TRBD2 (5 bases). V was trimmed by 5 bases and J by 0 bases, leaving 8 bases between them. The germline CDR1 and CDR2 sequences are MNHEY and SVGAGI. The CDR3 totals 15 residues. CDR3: CASSTGVSGANVLTF. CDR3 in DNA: TGTGCCAGCAGTACCGGGGTCTCTGGGGCCAACGTCCTGACTTTC.

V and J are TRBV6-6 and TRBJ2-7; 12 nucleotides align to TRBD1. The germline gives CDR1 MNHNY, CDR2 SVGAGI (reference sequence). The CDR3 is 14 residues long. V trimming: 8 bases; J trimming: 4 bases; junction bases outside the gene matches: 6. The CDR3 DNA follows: TGTGCCAGCCGGGTGGGACAGGGGGCTTACGAGCAGTACTTC. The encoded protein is CASRVGQGAYEQYF.

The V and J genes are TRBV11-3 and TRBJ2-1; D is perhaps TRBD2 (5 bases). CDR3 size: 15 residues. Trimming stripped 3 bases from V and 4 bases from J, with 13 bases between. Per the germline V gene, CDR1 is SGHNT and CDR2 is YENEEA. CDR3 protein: CASSFGEVAYNEQFF. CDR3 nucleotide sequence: TGTGCCAGCAGCTTCGGGGAAGTCGCTTACAATGAGCAGTTCTTC. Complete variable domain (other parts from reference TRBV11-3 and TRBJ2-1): EAGVVQSPRYKIIEKKQPVAFWCNPISGHNTLYWYLQNLGQGPELLIRYENEEAVDDSQLPKDRFSAERLKGVDSTLKIQPAELGDSAVYLCASSFGEVAYNEQFFGPGTRLTVL.

CDR3 region: CASSPLSAGGTDTQYF. In DNA form, the CDR3 reads TGTGCCAGCAGCCCACTTTCGGCGGGAGGGACAGATACGCAGTATTTT. The rearrangement joins TRBV7-9 to TRBJ2-3; 9 bases map to TRBD2. Looked up from germline, CDR1 is SEHNR and CDR2 is FQNEAQ (reference sequence). J was trimmed by 3 bases and V by 5 bases; bases with no gene match: 9. This CDR3 has 16 amino acids.

This CDR3 reads CASSDGRGNGYTF. CDR3 nucleotides: TGTGCCAGCAGTGACGGCAGGGGAAATGGCTACACCTTC. The chain links TRBV6-4 to TRBJ1-2, with a weak D call TRBD1 (6 bases). Germline loops: CDR1 MRHNA, CDR2 SNTAGT. The CDR3 contains 13 residues. Trimming left V 2 bases short and J 6 bases short, with 10 bases between.

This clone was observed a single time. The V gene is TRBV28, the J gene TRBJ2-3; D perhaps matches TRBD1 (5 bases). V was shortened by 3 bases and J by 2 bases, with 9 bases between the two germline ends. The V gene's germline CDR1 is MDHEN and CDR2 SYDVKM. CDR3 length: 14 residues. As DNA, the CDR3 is TGTGCCAGCAGTTTCAGGGCGAACACAGATACGCAGTATTTT. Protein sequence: CASSFRANTDTQYF.

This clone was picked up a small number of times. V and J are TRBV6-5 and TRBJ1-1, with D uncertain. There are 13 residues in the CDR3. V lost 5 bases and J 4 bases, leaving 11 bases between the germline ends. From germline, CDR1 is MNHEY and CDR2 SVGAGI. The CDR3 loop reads CASSSIKLTEAFF. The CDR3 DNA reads TGTGCCAGCAGTAGTATTAAGCTCACTGAAGCTTTCTTT.